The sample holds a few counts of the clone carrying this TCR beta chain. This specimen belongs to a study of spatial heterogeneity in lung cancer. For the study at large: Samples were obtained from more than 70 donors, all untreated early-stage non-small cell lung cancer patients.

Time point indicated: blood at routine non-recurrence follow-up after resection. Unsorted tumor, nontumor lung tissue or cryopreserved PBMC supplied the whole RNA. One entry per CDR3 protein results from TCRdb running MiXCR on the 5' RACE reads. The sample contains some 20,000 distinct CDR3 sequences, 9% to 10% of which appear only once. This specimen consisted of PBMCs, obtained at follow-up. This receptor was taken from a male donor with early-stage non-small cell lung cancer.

The CDR3 bases are TGTGCCAGCAGCCGTAGCGGGAGTGAGGATACGCAGTATTTT. It specifies CASSRSGSEDTQYF. This chain links TRBV11-3 with TRBJ2-3; 9 nucleotides match TRBD2. This CDR3 is built from 14 residues. J lost 6 bases, V lost 5 bases, and 6 bases had no gene match. The germline V gene encodes CDR1 SGHNT and CDR2 YENEEA.